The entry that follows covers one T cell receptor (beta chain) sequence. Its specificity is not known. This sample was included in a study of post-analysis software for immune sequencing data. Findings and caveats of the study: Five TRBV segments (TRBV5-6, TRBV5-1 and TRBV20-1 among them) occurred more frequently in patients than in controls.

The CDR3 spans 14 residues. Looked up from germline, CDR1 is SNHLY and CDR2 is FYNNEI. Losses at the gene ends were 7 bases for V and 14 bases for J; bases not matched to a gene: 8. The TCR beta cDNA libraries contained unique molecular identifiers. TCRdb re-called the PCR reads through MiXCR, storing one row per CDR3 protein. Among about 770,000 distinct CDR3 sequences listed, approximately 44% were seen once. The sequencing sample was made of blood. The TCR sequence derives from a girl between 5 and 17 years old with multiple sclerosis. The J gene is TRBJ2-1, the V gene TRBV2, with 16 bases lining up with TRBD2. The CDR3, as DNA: TGTGCCAGCACCCCGGGACTAGCGGGAGGGCCTGAGTTCTTC. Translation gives CASTPGLAGGPEFF.